A selection of T cell receptor beta chains follows, all from one sample in a study of T cell responses to AZD1222 COVID-19 vaccine. Clones were read by immunoSEQ multiplex PCR, and TCRdb kept only the in-frame ones, dropping some. Of some 130,000 clones in the sample, roughly 88% are singletons; the top ten hold 1% to 1.4%. The starting material was peripheral blood, obtained 28 days after the second AZD1222 dose. The source of these receptors is an adult who received the AZD1222 COVID-19 vaccine. Each CDR3 is given with its conserved first and last residue. The D gene is left open where the match is weak. Clone size appears in some rows only: once, few, many, or a class for an expanded clone.

cdr3_nt	cdr3_aa	cdr3_length	v_call	j_call	d_call	clone_size
TGTGCCAGCACCGCCCCAGGGGGTAACTATGGCTACACCTTC	CASTAPGGNYGYTF	14	TRBV6-5	TRBJ1-2	TRBD1	-
TGTGCCAGCAGACTAGCGGGGGGAAGCTCCTACGAGCAGTACTTC	CASRLAGGSSYEQYF	15	TRBV2	TRBJ2-7	TRBD2	-
TGCGCCAGCAGCCAAGACAAAAGGTCCTATAATTCACCCCTCCACTTT	CASSQDKRSYNSPLHF	16	TRBV4-1	TRBJ1-6	-	-
TGCAGCGTTGGAGGGGCGGGTGAGCAGTTCTTC	CSVGGAGEQFF	11	TRBV29-1	TRBJ2-1	-	few
TGTGCCAGCAGTTCCAGGGGAGAAGGAAACACCATATATTTT	CASSSRGEGNTIYF	14	TRBV27	TRBJ1-3	-	-
TGCAGCGTCCCCGGGACAGGAAAAGAGACCCAGTACTTC	CSVPGTGKETQYF	13	TRBV29-1	TRBJ2-5	TRBD1	-
TGTGCCAGCAGTGAAGGCCAGGCGGCTTCCACCCTAGGAGAGCAGTTCTTC	CASSEGQAASTLGEQFF	17	TRBV2	TRBJ2-1	-	-
TGTGCCAGCAGCTTAAGACAGGTGAACACTGAAGCTTTCTTT	CASSLRQVNTEAFF	14	TRBV7-9	TRBJ1-1	-	-
TGTGCCAGCAGCAAGGGACCGACCTACGAGCAGTACTTC	CASSKGPTYEQYF	13	TRBV7-2	TRBJ2-7	-	-
TGCGCCAGCAGCTTGGTACAAAGGGGGGCAGGGGTTGGCGAAAAACTGTTTTTT	CASSLVQRGAGVGEKLFF	18	TRBV5-1	TRBJ1-4	-	once
TGTGCCAGCAGCTCAACCGGACAGGGACTTAATCAGCCCCAGCATTTT	CASSSTGQGLNQPQHF	16	TRBV27	TRBJ1-5	TRBD1	-
TGTGCCAGCAGTTTTGGCTACGAGCAGTACTTC	CASSFGYEQYF	11	TRBV28	TRBJ2-7	-	once
TGTGCCACCAGCACGGGAGGGCATCTTGAGCAGTTCTTC	CATSTGGHLEQFF	13	TRBV15	TRBJ2-1	TRBD2	-
TGTGCCAGCAGCTTAGGTCCTGGACAGGGTTCGCAGCAGTACTTC	CASSLGPGQGSQQYF	15	TRBV11-2	TRBJ2-7	TRBD1	once